Presented here are 6 T cell receptor beta chains from one specimen sequenced in a study of CD8+ T cells in alopecia areata. Treatment noted: oral pan-JAK inhibitor, 5-10 mg twice daily. Extraction and reverse transcription of RNA yielded cDNA as the sequencing template. The data were produced by immunoSEQ multiplex PCR, yet TCRdb's version contains in-frame clones alone and is incomplete. The sample includes roughly 92,000 clones, about 71% of them seen just once. The sequences come from CD8+ T cells sorted from blood, collected at week 44, from a patient treated with tofacitinib. The receptors originated from a human donor with alopecia areata.

This sequence joins TRBV6-1 and TRBJ1-5; D is undetermined. V was trimmed by 2 bases and J by 3 bases, leaving 11 bases between them. This CDR3 region has 15 residues. Germline lookup yields CDR1 MNHNS and CDR2 SASEGT. DNA for the CDR3: TGTGCCAGCAGTGAATATTCAGGAGACAATCAGCCCCAGCATTTT. Its translation is CASSEYSGDNQPQHF.

Note on this clone: At the DNA level, this CDR3 is encoded by other sequences in the same sample as well. This chain joins TRBV4-3 and TRBJ2-7; D possibly uses TRBD1 or TRBD2 (5 bases each). V lost 0 bases and J lost 0, with 9 bases in between. Looked up from germline, CDR1 is LGHNA and CDR2 is YSLEER. The CDR3 has 15 amino acids. The CDR3 loop reads CASSQDRGFSYEQYF. The CDR3 DNA reads as TGCGCCAGCAGCCAAGATCGGGGCTTCTCCTACGAGCAGTACTTC.

This clone was seen a single time. V usage is TRBV29-1 and J usage is TRBJ2-7; TRBD1 aligns across 9 bases. This CDR3 has 13 residues. Germline V gene sequence: CDR1 SQVTM, CDR2 ANQGSEA. The V gene end was trimmed by 6 bases and the J gene end by 3 bases; junction bases not matched to a gene: 6. The CDR3 sequence: CSVRDRARYEQYF. The CDR3 DNA is TGCAGCGTCCGGGACAGGGCACGCTACGAGCAGTACTTC.

This clone was counted only a few times. A junction boundary mismatches the germline segment, possibly from a read error. This sequence joins TRBV7-2 and TRBJ2-7; tentatively, D is TRBD1 or TRBD2 (5 bases each). Germline CDR1 SGHTA, CDR2 FQGNSA. The CDR3 loop spans 16 amino acids. CDR3 DNA: TGCGCCAGCAGCCAAGACCCTGGGGGTCAGACGTCCGAGCAGTACTTC. As protein: CASSQDPGGQTSEQYF. Supplemented by reference TRBV7-2 and TRBJ2-7, the full variable domain reads GAGVSQSPSNKVTEKGKDVELRCDPISGHTALYWYRQSLGQGLEFLIYFQGNSAPDKSGLPSDRFSAERTGGSVSTLTIQRTQQEDSAVYLCASSQDPGGQTSEQYFGPGTRLTVT.

This clone was seen more than once but under ten times. The chain employs TRBV13 and TRBJ1-1; 7 nucleotides agree with TRBD1. The CDR3 runs 13 residues. Germline V gene sequence: CDR1 PRHDT, CDR2 FYEKMQ (reference sequence). V shed 4 bases, J shed 6 bases, and the junction held 5 bases outside the gene matches. CDR3 region: CASSYDRDPEAFF. For the CDR3, the DNA is TGTGCCAGCAGCTACGACAGGGACCCTGAAGCTTTCTTT.

This sequence joins TRBV10-3 and TRBJ2-6; perhaps D is TRBD1 or TRBD2 (5 bases each). This CDR3 has 17 amino acids. Germline values: CDR1 ENHRY, CDR2 SYGVKD. V was trimmed by 4 bases and J by 0 bases, leaving 13 bases between them. The CDR3 here is CAISGRDARSGANVLTF. As DNA, the CDR3 is TGTGCCATCAGTGGCCGGGACGCTCGCTCTGGGGCCAACGTCCTGACTTTC.